This entry describes one T cell receptor beta chain. Its specificity is unknown. In the PCR, 60 Vbeta and 13 Jbeta primers were used. Sequenced by immunoSEQ multiplex PCR; TCRdb stores in-frame clones only, minus some. The sample yields 100,000 to 150,000 clones, 80% to 90% seen once. The data are from a study of cytomegalovirus exposure and HLA in healthy donors. Findings and limits, study-wide: About 180 TCR beta chains were listed as cytomegalovirus-associated. As was reported, the HLA-A and HLA-B alleles of most subjects were accurately predicted from TCR beta sequences.

CDR3 length: 15 amino acids. Per the germline V gene, CDR1 is SNHLY and CDR2 is FYNNEI. With 3 bases removed from V and 6 bases from J, the gap between germline ends came to 14 bases. This receptor was obtained from a middle-aged woman in good health and CMV-seropositive. The chain joins TRBV2 to TRBJ2-2; D is undetermined. Specimen: PBMCs. The CDR3 spells CASSDLRQFSGELFF. For the CDR3, the DNA is TGTGCCAGCAGTGATTTGAGGCAGTTTTCCGGGGAGCTGTTTTTT. The variable domain in full, with the rest retrieved from reference TRBV2 and TRBJ2-2, is EPEVTQTPSHQVTQMGQEVILRCVPISNHLYFYWYRQILGQKVEFLVSFYNNEISEKSEIFDDQFSVERPDGSNFTLKIRSTKLEDSAMYFCASSDLRQFSGELFFGEGSRLTVL.